A single sample gave rise to the 3 T cell receptor beta chains below, sequenced in a study of blood T cell repertoires in COVID-19. Method: immunoSEQ multiplex PCR; TCRdb's copy keeps in-frame clones and lacks some. The sample contains over 90,000 clones, roughly 90% of which appear only once. The sample consisted of peripheral blood. These receptors were collected from a woman aged 50 to 60 with COVID-19, enrolled during active disease.

The rearrangement links TRBV23-1 to TRBJ2-7; D perhaps matches TRBD2 (5 bases). TRBV23-1 falls under the ORF class, with uncertain function. The CDR3 is 16 amino acids. Trimming removed 4 bases at V and 1 base at J, with 17 bases between. In DNA, the CDR3 is TGCGCCAGCAGTCCCCGGGGTGGGCCCTTTTCCTACGAGCAGTACTTC. It codes for CASSPRGGPFSYEQYF.

A note on this clone: One junction end does not reproduce the germline sequence, and a read error may be involved. The rearrangement joins TRBV6-5 to TRBJ1-5; D is possibly TRBD1 (6 bases). The CDR3 spans 13 residues. Germline assignment: CDR1 MNHEY and CDR2 SVGAGI. CDR3 sequence: CASSRWGGRPLHF. The CDR3, as DNA: TGTGCCAGCAGCCGATGGGGGGGGCGACCCCTGCATTTT.

The V gene is TRBV6-1, the J gene TRBJ1-2; possible D gene TRBD1, 6 bases. The V end was cut by 0 bases, the J end by 4 bases, with 15 bases between. The CDR3 is 16 amino acids. Germline CDR1 reads MNHNS; CDR2 reads SASEGT. The CDR3 DNA sequence: TGTGCCAGCAGTGAAGCTTCCCAGGGGCTCGGCTATGGCTACACCTTC. Protein sequence: CASSEASQGLGYGYTF.